This T cell receptor beta chain came from a study of regulatory T cells in long-lasting Graves disease. The time point here: persistent/refractory GD, antithyroid drugs over 5 years with positive TRAb. PBMCs provided the RNA from which the TCR library was made. To make TCR beta libraries, researchers used iRepertoire HTBI primers and Arm-PCR of CDR3 regions. TCRdb re-called the multiplex PCR reads with MiXCR, one entry per CDR3 protein. Of about 470,000 distinct CDR3 sequences in the sample, roughly 21% were seen once. Study outcomes and limitations: There was favoring of TRBV28, TRBJ1-2 and TRBJ2-5 in persistent disease. Study was limited to peripheral blood, excluding thyroid tissue.

This clonotype was detected ten times or more. Its antigen is undetermined. From germline, CDR1 is MNHEY and CDR2 SMNVEV (reference sequence). Trimming removed 2 bases at V and 7 bases at J, with 15 bases between. CDR3 length equals 15 residues. This TCR derives from a female donor with Graves disease. The sample was peripheral blood mononuclear cells (PBMCs), taken when the disease was refractory, from a patient treated with antithyroid drugs. V and J are TRBV27 and TRBJ1-5, with D perhaps matching TRBD1 (6 bases). CDR3 sequence (DNA): TGTGCCAGCAGTTTAATTGGTGGACAGACCCAGCCCCAGCATTTT. It codes for CASSLIGGQTQPQHF.